This TCR beta chain appears in the sequencing data of a study of T cell changes during pregnancy in multiple sclerosis. Data came from immunoSEQ multiplex PCR; TCRdb stores just in-frame clones and leaves some out. This table has 35,000 to 40,000 clones, about 90% appearing once. This CDR3 has 15 amino acids. J was trimmed by 9 bases and V by 4 bases; bases with no gene match: 10. Germline-derived CDR1 and CDR2 are SGHRS and YFSETQ. The chain combines TRBV5-1 with TRBJ1-6, with 7 bases identical to TRBD1. Sequencing used CD4+ T cells from peripheral blood mononuclear cells, obtained in the third trimester of pregnancy. The source is a female donor in good health, enrolled as a control in a pregnancy study. Here the CDR3 DNA reads TGCGCCAGCAGCGGACGACAGGGTATGAGTTCACCCCTCCACTTT. Residues: CASSGRQGMSSPLHF.